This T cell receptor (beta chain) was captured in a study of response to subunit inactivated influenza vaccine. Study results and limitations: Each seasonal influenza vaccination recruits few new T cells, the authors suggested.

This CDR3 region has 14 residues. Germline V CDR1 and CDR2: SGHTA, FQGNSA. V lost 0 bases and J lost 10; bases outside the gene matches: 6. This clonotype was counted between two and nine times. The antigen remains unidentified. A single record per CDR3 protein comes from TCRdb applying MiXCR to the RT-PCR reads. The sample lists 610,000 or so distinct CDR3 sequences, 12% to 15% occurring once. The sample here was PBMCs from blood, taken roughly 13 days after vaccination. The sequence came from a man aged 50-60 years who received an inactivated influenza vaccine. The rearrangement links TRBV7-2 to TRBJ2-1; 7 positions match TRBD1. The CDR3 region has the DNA TGTGCCAGCAGCTTAGCGGATTACAGGGGAGAGCAGTTCTTC. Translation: CASSLADYRGEQFF. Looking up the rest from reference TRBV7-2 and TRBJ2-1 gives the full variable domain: GAGVSQSPSNKVTEKGKDVELRCDPISGHTALYWYRQSLGQGLEFLIYFQGNSAPDKSGLPSDRFSAERTGGSVSTLTIQRTQQEDSAVYLCASSLADYRGEQFFGPGTRLTVL.